This T cell receptor beta chain emerged from a study of beta chain features in type 1 diabetes. Overall study findings and caveats: VDJ junctions from patients with type 1 diabetes contained fewer insertions and more deletions. Patients' naive, central memory and Treg TCRB repertoires seemed closer to one another than those of healthy donors. Shorter TCRB CDR3s, moderately but significantly so, were found in Type 1 diabetes patients in all four CD4+ subsets.

The authors took one heparinised blood draw, averaging about 116 mL, from each donor. Germline loops: CDR1 LGHNA, CDR2 YSLEER. This CDR3 comprises 17 residues. V lost 0 bases to trimming and J lost 2 bases; unmatched junction nucleotides: 6. Expressed TCRB transcripts got sequenced, as all isolated RNA was reverse transcribed. The table came from immunoSEQ multiplex PCR; TCRdb's copy has only in-frame clones and leaves some out. The table lists more than 300,000 clones, around 12% of them singletons. Regarding this clone: What it binds is not known.

What was sequenced was naive CD4+ T cells from blood. The gene calls are TRBV4-3 and TRBJ2-1; 8 nucleotides match TRBD2. This clonotype was obtained from a man aged 18 to 29 in good health. The CDR3 loop is CASSQDYPGRAYNEQFF. CDR3 coding DNA: TGCGCCAGCAGCCAAGATTACCCCGGGAGGGCCTACAATGAGCAGTTCTTC.